Below are 12 T cell receptor beta chains sequenced from a single sample in a study of T-cell reconstitution after alpha-beta-depleted transplantation in children (dated by TCRdb to 2016 to 2017). What this sample's treatment or condition label stands for: allogeneic hematopoietic cell transplantation with graft depleted of TCRalphabeta T cells and CD19 B cells. The method was PCR. Sequenced on an Illumina HiSeq 2500. Molecular barcoding was employed in the preparation of TCR libraries, with unique molecular identifiers being used to normalize TCRbeta repertoire quantification. Starting from the raw public reads, TCRdb applied fastp trimming at Q25, assembled clones with MiXCR and retained in-frame beta chains. Each entry merges the rows of one CDR3 protein and shows their most common DNA and genes. The table for this sample lists about 200,000 distinct CDR3 sequences; around 9.2% of them were counted only once. The ten largest make up under 40% of the sample.

The specimen comprised PBMCs, mostly from graft donor cells, sampled 360 days after TCRalphabeta/CD19-depleted stem cell transplant. The source is a male patient between 2 and 10 years old who had a stem cell transplant for acute myeloid leukemia, so the T cells may come from the graft donor.

This clonotype was counted many times. The J gene is TRBJ2-5, the V gene TRBV29-1; D unclear. CDR1 is SQVTM, CDR2 ANQGSEA, per germline. CDR3 length equals 13 residues. Trimming took 4 bases from V and 1 from J, leaving 10 bases between them. This CDR3 reads CSVGSRTQETQYF. DNA for the CDR3: TGCAGCGTTGGGTCAAGGACCCAAGAGACCCAGTACTTC.

This clonotype was picked up many times. The chain has TRBV12-3 or TRBV12-4 and TRBJ2-1; D uncertain. The V and J ends lost 3 bases and 4 bases respectively, with 13 bases between them. The CDR3 is 15 amino acids. In DNA, the CDR3 is TGTGCCAGCAGTTTTAGCTCTCCCCGTTACAATGAGCAGTTCTTC. This translates into CASSFSSPRYNEQFF.

Ten or more counts support this clonotype. One junction end does not reproduce the germline sequence, and a read error may be involved. The chain uses TRBV5-1 and TRBJ1-1; D might be TRBD1 (5 bases). Germline V gene sequence: CDR1 SGHRS, CDR2 YFSETQ. The CDR3 consists of 13 residues. The CDR3 DNA is TGTGCCAGCAGTTTAGGGGCGAACACTGAAGCTTTCTTT. Its protein is CASSLGANTEAFF.

This clonotype has ten or more counts. This chain uses TRBV28 with TRBJ1-1; tentatively, D is TRBD1 (6 bases). Trimming took 2 bases from V and 9 from J, leaving 10 bases between them. Germline CDR1 MDHEN, CDR2 SYDVKM. The CDR3 is 12 residues long. DNA for the CDR3: TGTGCCAGCAGTTTAAGGGGGGGCAAAGCTTTCTTT. This sequence encodes CASSLRGGKAFF.

The table lists this clonotype with a few counts. The chain recombines TRBV7-8 with TRBJ2-2, with 8 bases fitting TRBD1. The CDR3 is made up of 17 amino acids. In germline, CDR1 is SGHVS, CDR2 FQNEAQ. With 1 base clipped from V and 4 bases from J, the junction kept 8 bases outside the gene matches. The CDR3 is CASSLGLGQGSTGELFF. In DNA, the CDR3 is TGTGCCAGCAGCTTAGGACTCGGACAGGGAAGCACCGGGGAGCTGTTTTTT.

This clonotype was found many times. The chain couples TRBV25-1 to TRBJ2-7, with 8 positions matching TRBD2. CDR3 size: 16 residues. Germline V gives CDR1 MGHDK, CDR2 SYGVNS. Losses at the gene ends were 4 bases for V and 0 bases for J; bases not matched to a gene: 8. CDR3 residues: CASSGQSGSGSYEQYF. In nucleotides, the CDR3 is TGTGCCAGCAGTGGCCAAAGCGGGAGCGGCTCCTACGAGCAGTACTTC.

This clonotype was recorded many times. This sequence joins TRBV7-2 and TRBJ1-5; D is undetermined. In germline, CDR1 is SGHTA, CDR2 FQGNSA. The CDR3 runs 14 residues. Trimming removed 3 bases from V and 3 bases from J, with 9 bases in between. For the CDR3, the DNA is TGTGCCAGCAGCTTGGGAGGGTACAATCAGCCCCAGCATTTT. It encodes CASSLGGYNQPQHF. The full variable domain, in which reference TRBV7-2 and TRBJ1-5 provide the parts outside the CDR3, is GAGVSQSPSNKVTEKGKDVELRCDPISGHTALYWYRQSLGQGLEFLIYFQGNSAPDKSGLPSDRFSAERTGGSVSTLTIQRTQQEDSAVYLCASSLGGYNQPQHFGDGTRLSIL.

This clonotype was detected many times. The rearrangement links TRBV11-1 to TRBJ2-3; TRBD1 might be the D (5 bases). The CDR3 sequence is 14 residues long. V dropped 1 base and J dropped 2 bases, with 7 bases sitting between them. CDR1 and CDR2 (germline): SGHAT, FQDESV (reference sequence). CDR3 amino acids: CASSLGQPTDTQYF. As DNA, the CDR3 is TGTGCCAGCAGCTTAGGACAGCCCACAGATACGCAGTATTTT.

There are many counts of this clonotype. The rearrangement links TRBV5-1 to TRBJ2-3; the match to TRBD2 covers 7 bases. The germline V gene encodes CDR1 SGHRS and CDR2 YFSETQ. This CDR3 has 16 amino acids. Unmatched junction bases numbered 4, after V lost 0 bases and J lost 0 bases. This chain's CDR3 is CASSLGGDYSTDTQYF. DNA for the CDR3: TGCGCCAGCAGCTTGGGTGGGGACTACAGCACAGATACGCAGTATTTT.

This clonotype was seen more than once but under ten times. This chain connects TRBV7-6 to TRBJ2-3, with TRBD2 as a possible D gene (7 bases). Trimming took off 5 bases at V and 5 bases at J, with 14 bases between the two ends. Germline loops: CDR1 SGHVS, CDR2 FNYEAQ. The CDR3 is 14 amino acids. Here the CDR3 reads CASSPAGAVDTQYF. In DNA, the CDR3 is TGTGCCAGCAGCCCCGCGGGGGCAGTAGATACGCAGTATTTT.

This clonotype was found many times. CDR3 DNA sequence: TGCAGTGCTAGTCACAGGCCGACCATTCAAAACATTCAGTACTTC. It is translated as CSASHRPTIQNIQYF. V and J are TRBV20-1 and TRBJ2-4; D is possibly TRBD1 (5 bases). The germline V gene has CDR1 DFQATT and CDR2 SNEGSKA (reference sequence). The V gene lost 3 bases and the J gene lost 5 bases, with 17 bases spanning the gap. The CDR3 is 15 residues long.

This clonotype was found many times. This chain joins TRBV4-3 and TRBJ1-4; no firm D call. The V gene's germline CDR1 is LGHNA and CDR2 YSLEER. Trimming removed 3 bases from V and 0 bases from J, with 29 bases in between. The CDR3 loop spans 22 amino acids. The CDR3 DNA follows: TGCGCCAGCAGCCAGTTCCACCAAAACCTAAACAAGGACGTTGCAACTAATGAAAAACTGTTTTTT. Its translation: CASSQFHQNLNKDVATNEKLFF.